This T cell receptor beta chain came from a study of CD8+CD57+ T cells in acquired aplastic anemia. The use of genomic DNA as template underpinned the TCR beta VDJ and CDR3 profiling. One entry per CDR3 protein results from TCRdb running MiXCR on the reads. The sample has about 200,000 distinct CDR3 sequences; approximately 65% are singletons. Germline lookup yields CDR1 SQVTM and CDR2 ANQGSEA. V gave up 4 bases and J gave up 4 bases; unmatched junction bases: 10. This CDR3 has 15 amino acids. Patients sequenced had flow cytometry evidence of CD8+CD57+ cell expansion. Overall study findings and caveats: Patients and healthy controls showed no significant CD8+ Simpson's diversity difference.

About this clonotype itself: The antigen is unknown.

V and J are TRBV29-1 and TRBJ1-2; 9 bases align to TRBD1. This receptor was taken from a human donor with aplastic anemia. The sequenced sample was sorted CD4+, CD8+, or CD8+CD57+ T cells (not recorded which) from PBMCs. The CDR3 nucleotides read TGCAGCGTTGGGACAGGGGCCGCAACGAGCTATGGCTACACCTTC. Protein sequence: CSVGTGAATSYGYTF.